The present T cell receptor (beta chain) was sequenced within a study of T cells in localized non-small cell lung cancer. The study, taken as a whole, reports: One tumor region alone was sequenced, and heterogeneity therefore remains possible. There was higher T cell clonality in uninvolved adjacent lung than in tumor, and it was highest there. A median of roughly 52 of the top 100 tumor clones appeared in adjacent lung, which was paired and uninvolved.

V gave up 2 bases and J gave up 0 bases, with 5 bases separating them. This CDR3 region has 14 residues. Germline V gives CDR1 SGHTA, CDR2 FQGNSA. On this clone itself: No antigen is known for it.

Libraries were prepared by immunoSEQ multiplex PCR; TCRdb keeps only in-frame clonotypes and omits some of them. The top ten clones hold over 15% of a sample with some 52,000 clones, about nine tenths of them seen once. The sequencing used peripheral blood, collected before any cancer treatment. The receptor was derived from a male donor aged 60 or over with stage III squamous cell lung carcinoma. The chain couples TRBV7-2 to TRBJ1-3; D unclear. Here the CDR3 DNA reads TGTGCCAGCAGCTTATGGGGCTCTGGAAACACCATATATTTT. Residues: CASSLWGSGNTIYF.